These 2 T cell receptor beta chains were sequenced from one sample in a study of shared clonotypes between healthy human individuals (dated by TCRdb to between 2020 and 2021). Library method: the immunoSEQ multiplex PCR assay. TCRdb limited this immuneACCESS table to in-frame rearrangements with V and J called. A share of clones is missing; checked studies link under half to unresolved V genes, and the rest is unexplained. Here the sample has around 690,000 clones; about 90% occur a single time. The ten biggest clones cover roughly 36% of the sample. Material for sequencing was memory CD8+ T cells from PBMCs. Interpreted using the paper, the cell subset or site label stands for: CD45RO+ cells pooled with CCR7-negative TemRA cells. Every receptor here comes from a man aged 18 to 30 in good health. Some clones in this sample may be carry-over from other donors' samples.

The J gene is TRBJ2-5, the V gene TRBV5-4, with D perhaps matching TRBD1 (5 bases). The V end lost 4 bases, the J end lost 5 bases, and 27 bases lay between the germline ends. The CDR3 loop spans 18 amino acids. In germline, CDR1 is SGHNT, CDR2 YYREEE (reference sequence). This chain's CDR3 is CASSPSEPGMAPLETQYF. The CDR3 nucleotides are TGTGCCAGCAGCCCATCAGAACCAGGGATGGCCCCCTTGGAGACCCAGTACTTC.

The chain recombines TRBV7-8 with TRBJ2-3; D gene uncertain. The CDR3 length is 17 residues. The germline V gene encodes CDR1 SGHVS and CDR2 FQNEAQ. V was shortened by 1 base and J by 2 bases, with 16 bases between the two germline ends. The CDR3 protein is CASSLGGVGGNTDTQYF. As DNA, the CDR3 is TGTGCCAGCAGCTTAGGTGGTGTGGGCGGAAACACAGATACGCAGTATTTT.